The rows below give T cell receptor beta chains drawn from one sample of a study of T cells in Graves' hyperthyroidism and ophthalmopathy. TCRdb redid the calling of the multiplex PCR reads with MiXCR, one entry per CDR3 protein. Of about 640,000 distinct CDR3 sequences in the sample, 14% are singletons; the top ten hold around 12%. The sample taken for sequencing was blood. These receptors were taken from a woman aged 45 to 65 with Graves' ophthalmopathy. Both conserved end residues are part of each CDR3. The order of the fields is J gene, V gene, D gene, clone size, CDR3 length, CDR3 DNA, CDR3 protein. D genes are given only for firm matches. Some rows have no size entry. The others give once, few or many, or a class for an expanded clone.

>TRBJ2-5|TRBV15|TRBD2|few|15
TGTGCCACCAGCAGAATTATGGGCGGGAGTAAGACCCAGTACTTC
CATSRIMGGSKTQYF
>TRBJ1-4|TRBV30|TRBD1|many|18
TGTGCCTGGAGTGTACCGGCAGGGGGGATCTCAACTAATGAAAAACTGTTTTTT
CAWSVPAGGISTNEKLFF
>TRBJ2-1|TRBV7-2|TRBD2|-|16
TGTGCCAGCAGCTTAGGTCCTAGCGGGAGGGCGGGTGAGCAGTTCTTC
CASSLGPSGRAGEQFF
>TRBJ1-2|TRBV15|TRBD1|few|16
TGTGCCACCAGCAGAAAGGGGACAGGGACTCGCTATGGCTACACCTTC
CATSRKGTGTRYGYTF
>TRBJ2-7|TRBV28|TRBD1|many|15
TGTGCCAGCAGACCGGGACAGGGTTTATCGGGAGAGCAGTACTTC
CASRPGQGLSGEQYF
>TRBJ1-4|TRBV20-1|-|-|15
TGCAGTGTAACAACACCTCAGGGGAGTAATGAAAAACTGTTTTTT
CSVTTPQGSNEKLFF
>TRBJ2-5|TRBV28|-|many|14
TGTGCCAGCAGTGACATGACAGGCCAAGAGACCCAGTACTTC
CASSDMTGQETQYF
>TRBJ1-4|TRBV11-2|-|many|14
TGTGCCAGCAGCTCCGTATCGGACTATGAAAAACTGTTTTTT
CASSSVSDYEKLFF
>TRBJ2-1|TRBV20-1|TRBD2|few|17
TGCAGTGCTAGGGGGGGCCTTAGCGGGAGGTCCTACAATGAGCAGTTCTTC
CSARGGLSGRSYNEQFF
>TRBJ2-5|TRBV29-1|-|few|13
TGCAGCGTTGGGTGGCAGGTTGGAGAGACCCAGTACTTC
CSVGWQVGETQYF
>TRBJ2-3|TRBV18|-|many|15
TGTGCCAGCTCACCGACTAGTCCAATCACAGATACGCAGTATTTT
CASSPTSPITDTQYF
>TRBJ2-3|TRBV28|TRBD1|-|17
TGTGCCAGCAGTCAGGGGGGGGGACAGGGGGCCGCAGATACGCAGTATTTT
CASSQGGGQGAADTQYF
>TRBJ2-5|TRBV28|-|many|15
TGTGCCAGCAGTCCCGGAGGAGCGGGTGGGGAGACCCAGTACTTC
CASSPGGAGGETQYF
>TRBJ2-7|TRBV5-8|-|many|13
TGTGCCAGCAGCATCGGACTTAACTACGAGCAGTACTTC
CASSIGLNYEQYF
>TRBJ2-4|TRBV13|-|-|14
TGTGCCAGCAGCCTCGGAGGTTCCAAAAACATTCAGTACTTC
CASSLGGSKNIQYF
>TRBJ2-6|TRBV7-9|-|-|17
TGTGCCAGCAGCCCTTGGGGTGATAACTCTGGGGCCAACGTCCTGACTTTC
CASSPWGDNSGANVLTF
>TRBJ2-1|TRBV19|-|-|13
TGTGCCAGTAGTATGGGAGGGGGAGGAGAGCAGTTCTTC
CASSMGGGGEQFF
>TRBJ1-4|TRBV7-8|TRBD1|many|16
TGTGCCAGCAGCTTTGGGACAGGGCAAAGTAATGAAAAACTGTTTTTT
CASSFGTGQSNEKLFF
>TRBJ2-1|TRBV2|-|many|14
TGTGCCAGCAGTGAAATTGGTAGGAGTCCTGAGCAGTTCTTC
CASSEIGRSPEQFF
>TRBJ2-7|TRBV11-3|-|-|13
TGTGCCAGCAGCCAACGGGGACACTACGAGCAGTACTTC
CASSQRGHYEQYF
>TRBJ2-1|TRBV27|-|many|15
TGTGCCAGCAGTTTATCGAGCCAGAAATACAATGAGCAGTTCTTC
CASSLSSQKYNEQFF
>TRBJ2-7|TRBV10-3|TRBD2|many|15
TGTGCCATCAGTGAGTCGCCGGGACTAGTGCGCGAGCAGTACTTC
CAISESPGLVREQYF
>TRBJ2-5|TRBV25-1|TRBD1|-|14
TGTGCCAGCAGTGACAGCAGGGGGCTGGAGACCCAGTACTTC
CASSDSRGLETQYF
>TRBJ2-1|TRBV7-3|TRBD2|-|14
TGTGCCAGCAGCGTAAGCGGGAGTCAGAATGAGCAGTTCTTC
CASSVSGSQNEQFF
>TRBJ1-1|TRBV28|-|many|12
TGTGCCAGCTGTGTGGGGAACACTGAAGCTTTCTTT
CASCVGNTEAFF
>TRBJ2-7|TRBV5-1|-|many|15
TGCGCCAGCAGCTTGGAAGGCCAAAGGTCCTACGAGCAGTACTTC
CASSLEGQRSYEQYF
>TRBJ2-3|TRBV9|TRBD2|many|17
TGTGCCAGCAGCGTAGATGTTAGCGGGAGGCGTACAGATACGCAGTATTTT
CASSVDVSGRRTDTQYF
>TRBJ1-4|TRBV7-8|TRBD1|many|14
TGTGCCAGCAGCTTCAGGGGGGGTAATGAAAAACTGTTTTTT
CASSFRGGNEKLFF
>TRBJ1-1|TRBV19|-|few|15
TGTGCCACTTCCGTCCGTAACAACATGAACACTGAAGCTTTCTTT
CATSVRNNMNTEAFF
>TRBJ2-7|TRBV19|TRBD1|few|14
TGTGCCAGTAGTATGGCAGGGGGCGCATACGAGCAGTACTTC
CASSMAGGAYEQYF
>TRBJ1-2|TRBV6-1|-|few|13
TGTGCCAGCAGCCACAGGGAATTCTATGGCTACACCTTC
CASSHREFYGYTF
>TRBJ2-7|TRBV12-3/TRBV12-4|TRBD2|many|14
TGTGCCAGCAGGGCCGGGACTAGAAGCGACGAGCAGTACTTC
CASRAGTRSDEQYF
>TRBJ1-5|TRBV30|-|many|15
TGTGCCTGGAGTGACCCGGGCGGGTTTAGTCAGCCCCAGCATTTT
CAWSDPGGFSQPQHF
>TRBJ1-1|TRBV7-3|-|many|13
TGTGCCAGCAGCCCTGGGGAGAACACTGAAGCTTTCTTT
CASSPGENTEAFF
>TRBJ2-7|TRBV20-1|-|many|13
TGCAGTGCTGTAGCCCGGATCTCCTACGAGCAGTACTTC
CSAVARISYEQYF
>TRBJ1-2|TRBV4-3|-|-|14
TGCGCCAGCAGCCAAGATCCAGGGCCTTATGGCTACACCTTC
CASSQDPGPYGYTF
>TRBJ2-1|TRBV20-1|-|many|14
TGCAGTGCTAGAGATAGGAGGGGGCACAATGAGCAGTTCTTC
CSARDRRGHNEQFF
>TRBJ1-5|TRBV27|-|few|13
TGTGCCAGCAGCGTAGCAGGGGTTCAGCCCCAGCATTTT
CASSVAGVQPQHF
>TRBJ2-3|TRBV5-1|-|many|15
TGCGCCAGCAGCCCGGGGGTTCAAGTCACGGATACGCAGTATTTT
CASSPGVQVTDTQYF
>TRBJ2-7|TRBV5-1|TRBD2|few|13
TGCGCCAGCAGCTTTGAGCGGGACTACGAGCAGTACTTC
CASSFERDYEQYF
>TRBJ2-3|TRBV7-6|TRBD2|many|16
TGTGCCAGCAGCTTAGGGGGTAGCGGGATTCGGGATACGCAGTATTTT
CASSLGGSGIRDTQYF
>TRBJ1-2|TRBV12-3/TRBV12-4|TRBD1|few|15
TGTGCCAGCAGTCACGACAGGGGGGGATTCTATGGCTACACCTTC
CASSHDRGGFYGYTF
>TRBJ1-2|TRBV28|-|many|15
TGTGCCAGCAGGCCCCCGGGGGCCATTGGCTATGGCTACACCTTC
CASRPPGAIGYGYTF
>TRBJ2-7|TRBV5-1|TRBD1|-|14
TGCGCCAGCAGCTTGGTGTACAGGGGGTACGAGCAGTACTTC
CASSLVYRGYEQYF
>TRBJ2-7|TRBV28|-|many|15
TGTGCCAGCAGTTTCCCCCCCGGCGGGACATACGAGCAGTACTTC
CASSFPPGGTYEQYF
>TRBJ1-2|TRBV10-3|TRBD1|few|14
TGTGCCATCAGAAAAAGAATTACAGGGGACGGCTACACCTTC
CAIRKRITGDGYTF